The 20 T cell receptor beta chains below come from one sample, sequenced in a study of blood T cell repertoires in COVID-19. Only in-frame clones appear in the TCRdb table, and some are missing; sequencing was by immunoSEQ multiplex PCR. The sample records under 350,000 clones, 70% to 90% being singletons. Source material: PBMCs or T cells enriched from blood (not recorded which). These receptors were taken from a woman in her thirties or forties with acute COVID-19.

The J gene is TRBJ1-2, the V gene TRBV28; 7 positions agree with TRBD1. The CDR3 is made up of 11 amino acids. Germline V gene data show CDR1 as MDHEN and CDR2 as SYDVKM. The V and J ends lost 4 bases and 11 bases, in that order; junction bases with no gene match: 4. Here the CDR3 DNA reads TGTGCCAGCAGTTCTCTGACAGGGTACACCTTC. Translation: CASSSLTGYTF.

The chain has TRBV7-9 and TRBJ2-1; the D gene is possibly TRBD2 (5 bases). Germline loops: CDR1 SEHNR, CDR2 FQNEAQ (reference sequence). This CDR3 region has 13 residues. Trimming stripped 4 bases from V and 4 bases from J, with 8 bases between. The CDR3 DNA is TGTGCCAGCAGCTCGACTACGTACAATGAGCAGTTCTTC. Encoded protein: CASSSTTYNEQFF.

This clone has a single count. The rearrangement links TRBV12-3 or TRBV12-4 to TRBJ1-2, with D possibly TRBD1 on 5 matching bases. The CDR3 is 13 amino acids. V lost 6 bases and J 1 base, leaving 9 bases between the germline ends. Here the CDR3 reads CASSPDSNYGYTF. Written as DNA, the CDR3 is TGTGCCAGCAGCCCCGACAGTAACTATGGCTACACCTTC.

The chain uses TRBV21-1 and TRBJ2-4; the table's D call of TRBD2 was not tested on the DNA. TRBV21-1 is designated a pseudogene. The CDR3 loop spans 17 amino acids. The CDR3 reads CASSKSIAGASKNIQYF. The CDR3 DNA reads TGTGCCAGCAGCAAATCCATCGCGGGTGCCAGCAAAAACATTCAGTACTTC.

DNA of the CDR3: TGTGCCAGCAGTCCTCGGACAGGCTATGGCTACACCTTC. It codes for CASSPRTGYGYTF. The V gene is TRBV28, the J gene TRBJ1-2, with 7 bases matching TRBD1. The CDR3 loop spans 13 amino acids. In germline, CDR1 is MDHEN, CDR2 SYDVKM. Trimming cost V 5 bases and J 4 bases; bases outside gene matches: 4.

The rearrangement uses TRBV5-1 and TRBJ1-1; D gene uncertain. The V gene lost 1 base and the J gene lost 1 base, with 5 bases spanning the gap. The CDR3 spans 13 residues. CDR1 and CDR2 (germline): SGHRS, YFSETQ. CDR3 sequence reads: CASSLFQNTEAFF. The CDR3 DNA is TGCGCCAGCAGCTTGTTCCAGAACACTGAAGCTTTCTTT. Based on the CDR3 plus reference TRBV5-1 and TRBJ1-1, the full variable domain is KAGVTQTPRYLIKTRGQQVTLSCSPISGHRSVSWYQQTPGQGLQFLFEYFSETQRNKGNFPGRFSGRQFSNSRSEMNVSTLELGDSALYLCASSLFQNTEAFFGQGTRLTVV.

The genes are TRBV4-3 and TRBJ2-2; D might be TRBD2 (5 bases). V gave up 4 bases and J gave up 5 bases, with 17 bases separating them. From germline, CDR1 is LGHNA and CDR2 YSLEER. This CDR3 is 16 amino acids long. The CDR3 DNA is TGCGCCAGCAGCCTCACTCGGACTGGACGAACCGGGGAGCTGTTTTTT. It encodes CASSLTRTGRTGELFF.

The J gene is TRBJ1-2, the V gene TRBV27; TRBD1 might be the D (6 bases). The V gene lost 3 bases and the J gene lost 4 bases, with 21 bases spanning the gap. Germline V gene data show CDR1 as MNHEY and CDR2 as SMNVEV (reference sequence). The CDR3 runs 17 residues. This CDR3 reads CASSFRFRGARGYGYTF. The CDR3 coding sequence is TGTGCCAGCAGTTTTCGGTTTCGGGGGGCGCGAGGCTATGGCTACACCTTC.

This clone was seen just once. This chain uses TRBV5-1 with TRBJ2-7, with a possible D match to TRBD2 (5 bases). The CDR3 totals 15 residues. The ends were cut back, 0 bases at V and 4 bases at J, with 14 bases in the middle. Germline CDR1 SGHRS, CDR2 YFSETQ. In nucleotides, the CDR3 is TGCGCCAGCAGCTTGGCTCATTCCAGAGGGTACGAGCAGTACTTC. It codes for CASSLAHSRGYEQYF. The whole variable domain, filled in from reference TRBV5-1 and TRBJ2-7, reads KAGVTQTPRYLIKTRGQQVTLSCSPISGHRSVSWYQQTPGQGLQFLFEYFSETQRNKGNFPGRFSGRQFSNSRSEMNVSTLELGDSALYLCASSLAHSRGYEQYFGPGTRLTVT.

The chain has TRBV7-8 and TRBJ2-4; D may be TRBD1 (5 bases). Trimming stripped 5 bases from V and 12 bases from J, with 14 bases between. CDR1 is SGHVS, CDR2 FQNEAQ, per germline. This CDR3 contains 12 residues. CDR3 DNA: TGTGCCAGCAGCCCTGACAGACAGACTCAGTACTTC. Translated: CASSPDRQTQYF.

CDR3 amino acids: CASSEFSLTSGKNIQYF. As DNA, the CDR3 is TGTGCCAGCAGTGAATTCAGTCTGACTAGCGGTAAAAACATTCAGTACTTC. The rearrangement joins TRBV6-1 to TRBJ2-4; the match to TRBD2 covers 9 bases. V lost 2 bases, J lost 4 bases, and 9 bases stayed unmatched. CDR1 MNHNS and CDR2 SASEGT come from the germline V gene. The CDR3 length is 17 residues.

DNA of the CDR3: TGTGCCAGCAGCTTAAACAGATACCAAGAGACCCAGTACTTC. This gives the protein CASSLNRYQETQYF. The rearrangement links TRBV7-3 to TRBJ2-5, with no clear D. V was trimmed by 1 base and J by 0 bases, leaving 6 bases between them. The CDR3 runs to 14 residues. The V gene's germline CDR1 is SGHTA and CDR2 FQGTGA.

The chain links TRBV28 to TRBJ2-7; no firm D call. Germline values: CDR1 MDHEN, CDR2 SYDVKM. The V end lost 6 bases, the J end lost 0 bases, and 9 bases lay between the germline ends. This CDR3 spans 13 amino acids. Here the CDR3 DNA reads TGTGCCAGCAGGACAACAGCCTCCTACGAGCAGTACTTC. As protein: CASRTTASYEQYF. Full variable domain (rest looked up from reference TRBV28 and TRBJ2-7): DVKVTQSSRYLVKRTGEKVFLECVQDMDHENMFWYRQDPGLGLRLIYFSYDVKMKEKGDIPEGYSVSREKKERFSLILESASTNQTSMYLCASRTTASYEQYFGPGTRLTVT.

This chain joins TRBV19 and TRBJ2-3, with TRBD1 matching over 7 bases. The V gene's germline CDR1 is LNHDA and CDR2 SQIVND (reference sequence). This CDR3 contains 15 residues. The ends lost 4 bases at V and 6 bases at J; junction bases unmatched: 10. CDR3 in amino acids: CASSRADTGVDTQYF. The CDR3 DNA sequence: TGTGCCAGTAGTAGGGCTGATACAGGGGTGGATACGCAGTATTTT.

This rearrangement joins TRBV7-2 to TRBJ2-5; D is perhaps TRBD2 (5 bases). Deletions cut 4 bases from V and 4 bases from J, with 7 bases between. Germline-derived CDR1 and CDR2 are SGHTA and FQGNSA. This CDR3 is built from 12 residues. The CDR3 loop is CASSSGLETQYF. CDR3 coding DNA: TGTGCCAGCAGCTCTGGACTAGAGACCCAGTACTTC.

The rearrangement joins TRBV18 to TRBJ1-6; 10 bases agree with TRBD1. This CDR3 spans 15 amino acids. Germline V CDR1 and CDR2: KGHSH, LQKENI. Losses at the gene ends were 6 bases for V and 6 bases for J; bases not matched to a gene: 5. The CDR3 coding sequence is TGTGCCAGCTCCCTTGGGACAGGGGCTAATTCACCCCTCCACTTT. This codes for CASSLGTGANSPLHF.

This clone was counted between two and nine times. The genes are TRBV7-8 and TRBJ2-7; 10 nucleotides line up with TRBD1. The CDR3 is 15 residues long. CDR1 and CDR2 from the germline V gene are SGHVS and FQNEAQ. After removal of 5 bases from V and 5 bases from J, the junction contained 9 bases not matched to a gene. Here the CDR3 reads CASSPGTGTGDEQYF. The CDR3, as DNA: TGTGCCAGCAGCCCCGGCACCGGGACAGGGGACGAGCAGTACTTC.

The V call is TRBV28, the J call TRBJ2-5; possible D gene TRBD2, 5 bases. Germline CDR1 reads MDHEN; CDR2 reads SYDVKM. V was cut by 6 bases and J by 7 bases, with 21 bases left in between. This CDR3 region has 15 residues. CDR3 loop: CASSPSRLGRGTQYF. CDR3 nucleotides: TGTGCCAGCAGCCCATCCCGGTTGGGGAGAGGGACCCAGTACTTC.

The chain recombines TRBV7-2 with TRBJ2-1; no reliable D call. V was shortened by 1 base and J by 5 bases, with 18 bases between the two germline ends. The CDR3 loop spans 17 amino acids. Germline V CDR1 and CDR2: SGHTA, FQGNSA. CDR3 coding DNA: TGTGCCAGCAGCTTAGTGTACAGCAATTTGGGTAACAATGAGCAGTTCTTC. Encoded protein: CASSLVYSNLGNNEQFF.

CDR3 residues: CASSSTDRVSPLHF. The CDR3 DNA reads as TGTGCCAGCAGTTCCACGGACAGGGTCTCACCCCTCCACTTT. The gene calls are TRBV6-5 and TRBJ1-6, with 8 nucleotides matching TRBD1. Germline-derived CDR1 and CDR2 are MNHEY and SVGAGI. J gave up 10 bases and V 4 bases, and 6 bases lay outside the gene matches. CDR3 size: 14 residues.